The next 27 T cell receptor beta chains were all read from a single sample in a study of response to subunit inactivated influenza vaccine. Each CDR3 protein is one row after TCRdb ran MiXCR on the RT-PCR reads. The sample carries 300,000 to 350,000 distinct CDR3 sequences, 22% recorded once. Sequenced here: PBMCs from blood, sampled approximately 22 months after vaccination. The receptors shown here come from a man between 50 and 75 years old who received an inactivated influenza vaccine.

The chain recombines TRBV10-3 with TRBJ1-4; D possibly corresponds to TRBD1 (5 bases). The CDR3 contains 15 residues. V was pared by 0 bases and J by 8 bases, with 13 bases between. Germline CDR1 ENHRY, CDR2 SYGVKD. The CDR3 bases are TGTGCCATCAGTGAGTCGACGACAGTCGGCGAAAAACTGTTTTTT. It codes for CAISESTTVGEKLFF.

This clonotype was counted between two and nine times. The chain carries TRBV24-1 and TRBJ2-2; 9 bases map to TRBD2. Germline V gene data show CDR1 as KGHDR and CDR2 as SFDVKD. This CDR3 is 17 amino acids long. V lost 4 bases to trimming and J lost 4 bases; unmatched junction nucleotides: 9. CDR3 region: CATSETTSGGFTGELFF. CDR3 nucleotide sequence: TGTGCCACCAGTGAGACGACTAGCGGAGGGTTCACCGGGGAGCTGTTTTTT.

The gene calls are TRBV5-1 and TRBJ1-2; the match to TRBD1 covers 11 bases. Germline V gene data show CDR1 as SGHRS and CDR2 as YFSETQ. CDR3 length: 14 amino acids. The J segment lost 8 bases and the V segment lost 4 bases, leaving 7 bases of the junction unmatched. Here the CDR3 reads CASSAGQGARGYTF. CDR3 in DNA: TGCGCCAGCAGCGCAGGACAGGGGGCGCGGGGCTACACCTTC.

The chain links TRBV12-3 or TRBV12-4 to TRBJ1-2, with unresolved D. The CDR3 consists of 14 residues. V was trimmed by 5 bases and J by 8 bases, leaving 18 bases between them. CDR3 in DNA: TGTGCCAGCAGTCAGGACCGCCCGGGTGACGGCTACACCTTC. Protein sequence: CASSQDRPGDGYTF.

The table lists this clonotype with a count of one. The chain carries TRBV3-1 and TRBJ1-2; D gene unclear. The V gene's germline CDR1 is LGHDT and CDR2 YNNKEL (reference sequence). Trimming removed 1 base from V and 4 bases from J, with 4 bases in between. The CDR3 covers 12 residues. CDR3: CASSQASYGYTF. The CDR3, as DNA: TGTGCCAGCAGCCAAGCTTCCTATGGCTACACCTTC.

The V and J genes are TRBV5-1 and TRBJ2-3; D is unclear. V shed 0 bases and J shed 10 bases, with 15 bases lying between them. The CDR3 runs 14 residues. Per germline, CDR1 SGHRS and CDR2 YFSETQ. CDR3 DNA: TGCGCCAGCAGCTTGGACTGGTCTGCAGTATCGCAGTATTTT. It encodes CASSLDWSAVSQYF.

V and J are TRBV29-1 and TRBJ1-2; no firm D call. From germline, CDR1 is SQVTM and CDR2 ANQGSEA. Trimming pared 2 bases from V and 4 bases from J, leaving 8 bases between. This CDR3 region has 12 residues. CDR3 nucleotide sequence: TGCAGCGTTGAAACATGGATCTATGGCTACACCTTC. Its translation: CSVETWIYGYTF.

On this clonotype: The junction does not match germline at one end; this may be a read error. This chain links TRBV12-3 or TRBV12-4 with TRBJ1-6; 7 bases agree with TRBD1. The CDR3 loop spans 15 amino acids. DNA for the CDR3: TGTGCCAGCAGGCCACAGGGGACTAATAATTCATCCCTCCACTTT. Translating it yields CASRPQGTNNSSLHF.

This clonotype turned up a few times. The chain couples TRBV5-1 to TRBJ2-3; a possible D gene is TRBD1 (5 bases). Germline V gene lookup returns CDR1 SGHRS and CDR2 YFSETQ. CDR3 size: 15 residues. V was pared by 3 bases and J by 0 bases, with 11 bases between. The CDR3 bases are TGCGCCAGCAGCTCGACAGTTTCTAGCACAGATACGCAGTATTTT. This translates into CASSSTVSSTDTQYF.

The chain couples TRBV12-3 or TRBV12-4 to TRBJ2-3; D is perhaps TRBD1 (5 bases). Trimming took 6 bases from V and 2 from J, leaving 15 bases between them. This CDR3 is 15 amino acids long. In DNA form, the CDR3 reads TGTGCCAGCAGCACCTTACTGGGGCACACAGATACGCAGTATTTT. It translates to CASSTLLGHTDTQYF.

The sample holds one count of this clonotype. The chain uses TRBV7-2 and TRBJ2-5, with D possibly being TRBD2 (5 bases). Trimming removed 6 bases at V and 5 bases at J, with 16 bases between. CDR3 length: 14 residues. Germline V lookup: CDR1 SGHTA, CDR2 FQGNSA. The CDR3 DNA follows: TGTGCCAGCAGTGTCCAGGTAGCGACGGAGACCCAGTACTTC. Its translation is CASSVQVATETQYF.

In its sample, this clonotype was seen many times. This rearrangement joins TRBV24-1 to TRBJ2-5; no clear D gene. Germline V gives CDR1 KGHDR, CDR2 SFDVKD. The CDR3 is 11 amino acids. V was trimmed by 3 bases and J by 3 bases, leaving 1 base between them. The CDR3 coding sequence is TGTGCCACCAGTGATGAAGAGACCCAGTACTTC. This translates into CATSDEETQYF.

This clonotype was observed many times. The chain uses TRBV2 and TRBJ1-5, with D perhaps matching TRBD1 (5 bases). Germline CDR1 is SNHLY and CDR2 is FYNNEI. The V end lost 3 bases, the J end lost 0 bases, and 9 bases lay between the germline ends. There are 15 residues in the CDR3. The CDR3, as DNA: TGTGCCAGCAGTGAGACAGTTTATAGCAATCAGCCCCAGCATTTT. Protein product: CASSETVYSNQPQHF.

This clonotype showed up many times. The rearrangement joins TRBV5-1 to TRBJ1-5; D not certain. Trimming shortened V by 0 bases and J by 5 bases, and 12 bases separated the two germline ends. The CDR3 sequence is 15 residues long. CDR1 and CDR2 from the germline V gene are SGHRS and YFSETQ. DNA of the CDR3: TGCGCCAGCAGCTTGGGGGGAGTCGGGGATCAGCCCCAGCATTTT. Amino acid sequence: CASSLGGVGDQPQHF.

The chain employs TRBV7-2 and TRBJ2-7; perhaps D is TRBD1 or TRBD2 (6 bases each). The V gene's germline CDR1 is SGHTA and CDR2 FQGNSA. This CDR3 is 15 amino acids long. V lost 5 bases and J 0 bases, leaving 14 bases between the germline ends. CDR3: CASSRGHGSSYEQYF. CDR3 DNA sequence: TGTGCCAGCAGCCGGGGGCACGGAAGCTCCTACGAGCAGTACTTC.

This chain joins TRBV3-1 and TRBJ2-3, with 7 bases fitting TRBD1. The CDR3 loop spans 16 amino acids. Germline-derived CDR1 and CDR2 are LGHDT and YNNKEL (reference sequence). J gave up 2 bases and V 0 bases, and 5 bases lay outside the gene matches. The CDR3 bases are TGTGCCAGCAGCCAAGAAGGGGGCCATATCACAGATACGCAGTATTTT. This gives the protein CASSQEGGHITDTQYF.

This rearrangement joins TRBV5-1 to TRBJ1-6; tentative D call: TRBD1 (5 bases). CDR1 SGHRS and CDR2 YFSETQ come from the germline V gene. This CDR3 contains 18 residues. V was clipped by 5 bases and J by 0 bases, with 18 bases between them. The CDR3 protein is CASRKTGTPSSYNSPLHF. The CDR3 DNA follows: TGCGCCAGCAGGAAAACCGGGACGCCGAGCTCCTATAATTCACCCCTCCACTTT.

Of note for this clonotype: A much more abundant neighbour one base away suggests this may be a read error. This CDR3 fails to terminate in the conserved phenylalanine or tryptophan, so it likely reflects a read error. The chain links TRBV20-1 to TRBJ1-4; the D is unclear. V lost 3 bases to trimming and J lost 3 bases, with 8 bases between them. CDR1 DFQATT and CDR2 SNEGSKA come from the germline V gene (reference sequence). The CDR3 totals 13 residues. The CDR3 coding sequence is TGCAGTGCTAGGACTGCTCCTAATGAAAAACTGTTTCTT. This gives the protein CSARTAPNEKLFL.

The rearrangement uses TRBV26 and TRBJ1-2. TRBV26 is assigned pseudogene status. The CDR3 has 11 residues. CDR3 nucleotides: TGTGCCAGCAGTTCAGCGGAGGGCTACACCTTC. Translating gives CASSSAEGYTF.

The CDR3 spells CSVVQGAIYEQYF. DNA of the CDR3: TGCAGCGTGGTACAGGGGGCAATCTACGAGCAGTACTTC. V and J are TRBV29-1 and TRBJ2-7; 9 bases line up with TRBD1. With V trimmed by 6 bases and J by 3 bases, 6 bases remained unmatched. There are 13 residues in the CDR3. Germline V CDR1 and CDR2: SQVTM, ANQGSEA.

The CDR3 reads CASSQDLPENSGNTIYF. CDR3 sequence (DNA): TGCGCCAGCAGCCAAGATCTTCCGGAGAACTCTGGAAACACCATATATTTT. This chain links TRBV4-3 with TRBJ1-3; D is ambiguous. Trimming shortened V by 0 bases and J by 0 bases, and 12 bases separated the two germline ends. This CDR3 spans 17 amino acids. Germline V gives CDR1 LGHNA, CDR2 YSLEER.

This clonotype was seen at least ten times. The rearrangement links TRBV11-2 to TRBJ1-2; unclear D gene. The CDR3 sequence is 13 residues long. Per germline, CDR1 SGHAT and CDR2 FQNNGV. Deletions cut 3 bases from V and 5 bases from J, with 10 bases between. For the CDR3, the DNA is TGTGCCAGCAGCTTCCGATCCCCATATGGCTACACCTTC. The encoded protein is CASSFRSPYGYTF. The complete variable domain, with remaining parts taken from reference TRBV11-2 and TRBJ1-2, reads EAGVAQSPRYKIIEKRQSVAFWCNPISGHATLYWYQQILGQGPKLLIQFQNNGVVDDSQLPKDRFSAERLKGVDSTLKIQPAKLEDSAVYLCASSFRSPYGYTFGSGTRLTVV.

The V and J genes are TRBV4-3 and TRBJ1-5; D is unclear. The V gene's germline CDR1 is LGHNA and CDR2 YSLEER. There are 15 residues in the CDR3. Trimming removed 0 bases at V and 3 bases at J, with 9 bases between. CDR3 amino acids: CASSQERGVNQPQHF. CDR3 DNA sequence: TGCGCCAGCAGCCAAGAGCGCGGGGTCAATCAGCCCCAGCATTTT.

Sample share makes this clonotype medium-sized. The genes are TRBV4-2 and TRBJ2-5, with 11 bases fitting TRBD1. There are 16 residues in the CDR3. CDR1 and CDR2 from the germline V gene are LGHNA and YNFKEQ. Trimming removed 4 bases from V and 2 bases from J; junction bases left unmatched: 6. The CDR3 spells CASSLGTGGPQETQYF. For the CDR3, the DNA is TGTGCCAGCAGCCTCGGGACAGGGGGACCACAAGAGACCCAGTACTTC.

For this clonotype: At one end, the junction sequence differs from germline, possibly due to a read error. The rearrangement uses TRBV3-1 and TRBJ1-1; weak D call: TRBD1 (6 bases). This CDR3 contains 15 residues. Germline V gives CDR1 LGHDT, CDR2 YNNKEL (reference sequence). CDR3 amino acids: CASSLSLVGGTEALF. CDR3 DNA sequence: TGTGCCAGCAGCCTCTCATTGGTGGGGGGCACTGAAGCTCTCTTT. The full variable domain, its missing parts supplied by reference TRBV3-1 and TRBJ1-1, is DTAVSQTPKYLVTQMGNDKSIKCEQNLGHDTMYWYKQDSKKFLKIMFSYNNKELIINETVPNRFSPKSPDKAHLNLHINSLELGDSAVYFCASSLSLVGGTEALFGQGTRLTVV.

This clonotype came up a few times. CDR3: CASSPTEHSSNQPQHF. The CDR3 DNA follows: TGTGCCAGCAGCCCGACGGAACATAGTAGCAATCAGCCCCAGCATTTT. The chain combines TRBV7-8 with TRBJ1-5, with D unclear. Germline loops: CDR1 SGHVS, CDR2 FQNEAQ. The CDR3 consists of 16 residues. Trimming removed 5 bases at V and 0 bases at J, with 14 bases between.

This clonotype appeared many times. J is TRBJ1-1 and V is TRBV7-2; D call uncertain. The V gene lost 1 base and the J gene lost 1 base, with 10 bases spanning the gap. CDR1 and CDR2 from the germline V gene are SGHTA and FQGNSA. There are 15 residues in the CDR3. CDR3 residues: CASSLVPRTNTEAFF. The DNA for the CDR3 is TGTGCCAGCAGCTTAGTTCCGAGAACGAACACTGAAGCTTTCTTT.